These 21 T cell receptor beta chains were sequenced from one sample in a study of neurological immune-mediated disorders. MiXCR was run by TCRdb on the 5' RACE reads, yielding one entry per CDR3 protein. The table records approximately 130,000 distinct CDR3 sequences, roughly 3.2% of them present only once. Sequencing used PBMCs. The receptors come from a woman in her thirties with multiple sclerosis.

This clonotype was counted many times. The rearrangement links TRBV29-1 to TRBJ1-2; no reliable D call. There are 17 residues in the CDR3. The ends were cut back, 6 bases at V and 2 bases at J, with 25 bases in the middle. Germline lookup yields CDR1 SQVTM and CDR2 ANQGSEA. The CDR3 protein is CSVYPREMGRSNYGYTF. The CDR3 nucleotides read TGCAGCGTCTATCCGCGGGAGATGGGCAGATCGAACTATGGCTACACCTTC. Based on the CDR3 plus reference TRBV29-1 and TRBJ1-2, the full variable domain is SAVISQKPSRDICQRGTSLTIQCQVDSQVTMMFWYRQQPGQSLTLIATANQGSEATYESGFVIDKFPISRPNLTFSTLTVSNMSPEDSSIYLCSVYPREMGRSNYGYTFGSGTRLTVV.

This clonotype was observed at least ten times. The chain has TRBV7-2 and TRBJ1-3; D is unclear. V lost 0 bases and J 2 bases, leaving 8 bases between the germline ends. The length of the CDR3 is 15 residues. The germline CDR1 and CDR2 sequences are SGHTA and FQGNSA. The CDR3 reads CASSLAAATGNTIYF. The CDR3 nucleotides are TGTGCCAGCAGCTTAGCGGCCGCGACTGGAAACACCATATATTTT.

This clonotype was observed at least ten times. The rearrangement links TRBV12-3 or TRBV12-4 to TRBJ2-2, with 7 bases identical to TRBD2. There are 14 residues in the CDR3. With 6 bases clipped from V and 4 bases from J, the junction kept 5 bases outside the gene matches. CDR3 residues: CASSAGVGTGELFF. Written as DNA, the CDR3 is TGTGCCAGCAGCGCGGGGGTAGGCACCGGGGAGCTGTTTTTT.

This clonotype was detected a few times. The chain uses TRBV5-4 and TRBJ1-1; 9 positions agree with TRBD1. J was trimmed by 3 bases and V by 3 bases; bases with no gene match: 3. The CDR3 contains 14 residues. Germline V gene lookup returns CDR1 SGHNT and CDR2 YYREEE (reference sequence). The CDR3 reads CASSSYRGHTEAFF. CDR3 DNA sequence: TGTGCCAGCAGCTCATACAGGGGGCACACTGAAGCTTTCTTT.

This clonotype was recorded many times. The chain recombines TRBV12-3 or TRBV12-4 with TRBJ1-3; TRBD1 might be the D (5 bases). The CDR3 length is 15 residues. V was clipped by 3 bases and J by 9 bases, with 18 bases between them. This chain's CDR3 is CASSLSGPEVSTIYF. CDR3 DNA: TGTGCCAGCAGTTTGTCGGGACCTGAGGTTAGCACCATATATTTT.

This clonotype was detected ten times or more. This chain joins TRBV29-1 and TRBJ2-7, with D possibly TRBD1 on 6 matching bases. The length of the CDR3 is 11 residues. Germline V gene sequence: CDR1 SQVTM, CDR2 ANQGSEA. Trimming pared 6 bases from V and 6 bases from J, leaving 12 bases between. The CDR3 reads CSVTGPGEQYF. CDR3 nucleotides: TGCAGCGTGACAGGTCCGGGCGAGCAGTACTTC.

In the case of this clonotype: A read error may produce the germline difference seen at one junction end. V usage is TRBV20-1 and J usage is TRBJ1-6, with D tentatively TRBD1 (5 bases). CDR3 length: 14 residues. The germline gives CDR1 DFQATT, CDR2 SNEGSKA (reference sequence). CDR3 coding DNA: TGCAGTGCTAGGGGGGGGATGGAAAATTCAACCCTCAACTTT. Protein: CSARGGMENSTLNF.

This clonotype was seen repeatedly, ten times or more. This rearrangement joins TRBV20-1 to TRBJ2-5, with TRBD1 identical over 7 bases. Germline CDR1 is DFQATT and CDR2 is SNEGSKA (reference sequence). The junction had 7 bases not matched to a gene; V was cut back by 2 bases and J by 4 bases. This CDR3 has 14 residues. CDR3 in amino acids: CSARKGPGGETQYF. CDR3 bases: TGCAGTGCTAGAAAGGGCCCAGGGGGAGAGACCCAGTACTTC.

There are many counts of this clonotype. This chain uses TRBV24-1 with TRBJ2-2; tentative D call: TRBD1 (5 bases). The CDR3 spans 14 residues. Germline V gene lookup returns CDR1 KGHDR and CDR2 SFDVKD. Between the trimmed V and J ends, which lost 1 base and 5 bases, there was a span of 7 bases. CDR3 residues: CATSDFRGTGELFF. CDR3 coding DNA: TGTGCCACCAGTGATTTTAGGGGAACCGGGGAGCTGTTTTTT.

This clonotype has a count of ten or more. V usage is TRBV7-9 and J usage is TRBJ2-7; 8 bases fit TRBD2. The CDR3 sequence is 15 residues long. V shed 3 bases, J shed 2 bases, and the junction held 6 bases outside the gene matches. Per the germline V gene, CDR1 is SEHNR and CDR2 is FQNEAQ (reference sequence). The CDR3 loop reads CASSFSRGEPYEQYF. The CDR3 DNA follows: TGTGCCAGCAGCTTTTCGCGGGGGGAACCCTACGAGCAGTACTTC.

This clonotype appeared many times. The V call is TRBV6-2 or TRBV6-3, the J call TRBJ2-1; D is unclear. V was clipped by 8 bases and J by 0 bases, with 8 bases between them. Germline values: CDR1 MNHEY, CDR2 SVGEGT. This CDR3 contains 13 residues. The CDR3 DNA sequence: TGTGCCAGCTGTACCAGCTCCTACAATGAGCAGTTCTTC. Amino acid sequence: CASCTSSYNEQFF.

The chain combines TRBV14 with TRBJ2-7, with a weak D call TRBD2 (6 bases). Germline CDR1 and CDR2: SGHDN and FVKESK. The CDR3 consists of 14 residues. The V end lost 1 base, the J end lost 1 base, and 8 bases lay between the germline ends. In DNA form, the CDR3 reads TGTGCCAGCAGCCAAGCAGGGAGGTCCTACGAGCAGTACTTC. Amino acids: CASSQAGRSYEQYF.

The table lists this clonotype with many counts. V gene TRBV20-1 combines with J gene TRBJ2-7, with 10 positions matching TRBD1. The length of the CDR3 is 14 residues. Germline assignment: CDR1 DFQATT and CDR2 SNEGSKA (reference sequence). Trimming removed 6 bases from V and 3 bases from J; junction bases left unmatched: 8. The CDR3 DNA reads TGCAGTGCGCGCGGACAGGGGGGCGTCTACGAGCAGTACTTC. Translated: CSARGQGGVYEQYF.

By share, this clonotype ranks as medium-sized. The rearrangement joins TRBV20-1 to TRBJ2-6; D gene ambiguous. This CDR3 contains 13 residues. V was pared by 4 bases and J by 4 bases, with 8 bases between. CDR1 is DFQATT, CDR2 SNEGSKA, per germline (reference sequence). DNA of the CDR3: TGCAGTGCTAAGACACTGGGGGCCAACGTCCTGACTTTC. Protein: CSAKTLGANVLTF.

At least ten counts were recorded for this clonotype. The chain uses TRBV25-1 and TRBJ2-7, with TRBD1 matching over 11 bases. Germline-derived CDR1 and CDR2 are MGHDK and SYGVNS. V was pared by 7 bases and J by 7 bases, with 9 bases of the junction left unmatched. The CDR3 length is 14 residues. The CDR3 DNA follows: TGTGCCAGCAAGGAGGGGGGGACAGGGGGAGAGCAGTACTTC. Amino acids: CASKEGGTGGEQYF.

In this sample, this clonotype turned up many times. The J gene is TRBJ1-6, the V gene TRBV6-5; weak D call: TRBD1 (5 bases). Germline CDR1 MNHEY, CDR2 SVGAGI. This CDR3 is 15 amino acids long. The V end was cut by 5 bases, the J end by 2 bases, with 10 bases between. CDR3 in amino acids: CASSPKGTYNSPLHF. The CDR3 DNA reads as TGTGCCAGCAGTCCCAAGGGGACCTATAATTCACCCCTCCACTTT.

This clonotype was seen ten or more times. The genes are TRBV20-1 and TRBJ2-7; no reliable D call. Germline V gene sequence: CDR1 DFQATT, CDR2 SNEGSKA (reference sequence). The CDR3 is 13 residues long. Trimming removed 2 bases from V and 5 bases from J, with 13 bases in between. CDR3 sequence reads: CSARNVESHEQYF. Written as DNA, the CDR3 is TGCAGTGCTAGAAACGTGGAGAGCCACGAGCAGTACTTC.

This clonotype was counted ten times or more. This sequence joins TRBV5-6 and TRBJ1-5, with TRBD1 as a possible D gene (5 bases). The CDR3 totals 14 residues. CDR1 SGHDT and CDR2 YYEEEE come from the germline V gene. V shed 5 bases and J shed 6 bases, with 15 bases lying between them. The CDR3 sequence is CASSRRGQLQPQHF. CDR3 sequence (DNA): TGTGCCAGCAGTCGAAGGGGTCAACTTCAGCCCCAGCATTTT. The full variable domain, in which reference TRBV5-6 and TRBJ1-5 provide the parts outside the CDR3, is DAGVTQSPTHLIKTRGQQVTLRCSPKSGHDTVSWYQQALGQGPQFIFQYYEEEERQRGNFPDRFSGHQFPNYSSELNVNALLLGDSALYLCASSRRGQLQPQHFGDGTRLSIL.

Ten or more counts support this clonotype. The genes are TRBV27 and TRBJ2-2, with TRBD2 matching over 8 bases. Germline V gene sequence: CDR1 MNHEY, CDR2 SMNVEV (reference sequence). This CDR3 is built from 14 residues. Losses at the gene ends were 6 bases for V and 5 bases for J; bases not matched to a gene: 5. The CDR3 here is CASRGSGSTGELFF. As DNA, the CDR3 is TGTGCCAGCAGAGGAAGCGGGAGTACCGGGGAGCTGTTTTTT.

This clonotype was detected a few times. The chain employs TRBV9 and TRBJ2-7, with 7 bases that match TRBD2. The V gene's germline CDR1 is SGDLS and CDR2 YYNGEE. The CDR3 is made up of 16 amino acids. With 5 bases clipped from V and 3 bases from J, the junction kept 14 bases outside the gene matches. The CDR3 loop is CASRPDSAGSSYEQYF. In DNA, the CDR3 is TGTGCCAGCAGACCCGACTCAGCGGGGAGCAGCTACGAGCAGTACTTC. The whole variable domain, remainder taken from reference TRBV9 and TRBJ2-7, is DSGVTQTPKHLITATGQRVTLRCSPRSGDLSVYWYQQSLDQGLQFLIQYYNGEERAKGNILERFSAQQFPDLHSELNLSSLELGDSALYFCASRPDSAGSSYEQYFGPGTRLTVT.

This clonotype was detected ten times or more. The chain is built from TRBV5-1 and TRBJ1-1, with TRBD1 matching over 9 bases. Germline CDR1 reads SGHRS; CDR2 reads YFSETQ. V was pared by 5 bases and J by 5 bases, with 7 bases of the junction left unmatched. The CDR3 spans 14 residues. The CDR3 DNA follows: TGCGCCAGCAGTCGTACAGGGGGCAGAACTGAAGCTTTCTTT. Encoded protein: CASSRTGGRTEAFF.